This T cell receptor beta chain was identified during a study of human T cells and chemical hapten exposure. For the study at large: Once 0.01% DPC had been applied to the upper back by patch test, readings were taken at 6 days.

The time point here: pre-sensitization, week 0. As to treatment: therapeutic diphenylcyclopropenone sensitization with weekly scalp DPC. This clonotype was seen a handful of times. TCRdb called the RACE reads again in MiXCR, with one record for every CDR3 protein. The sample lists approximately 370,000 distinct CDR3 sequences, approximately 5.8% occurring once. The CDR3 extends over 13 amino acids. Trimming removed 5 bases from V and 14 bases from J, with 16 bases in between. Germline CDR1 SEHNR, CDR2 FQNEAQ (reference sequence). Sequencing used whole blood, obtained in connection with sensitization to the hapten diphenylcyclopropenone (DPC). The V and J genes are TRBV7-9 and TRBJ1-6; maybe TRBD1 (5 bases). This receptor was obtained from a young woman with alopecia areata. Some clones in this sample may be carry-over from other donors' samples. The CDR3 sequence: CASSPGPPTALHF. The DNA of the CDR3 is TGTGCCAGCAGCCCAGGGCCACCAACAGCCCTCCACTTT.